The rows below give T cell receptor beta chains drawn from one sample of a study of T cell responses to AZD1222 COVID-19 vaccine. Assay used: immunoSEQ multiplex PCR; TCRdb lists only in-frame clones, some missing. The table has about 160,000 clones, 89% seen once. Specimen: peripheral blood, collected on day 0 of AZD1222 vaccination. These receptor sequences come from an adult in good health. CDR3s include the opening cysteine and the closing phenylalanine or tryptophan. The D gene is left open where the match is weak. Clone size is not always given. Where it is, it says once, few, many or a class for expanded clones.

v_gene,abundance,d_gene,j_gene,CDR3aa,CDR3nt
TRBV29-1,.,.,TRBJ2-1,CSVLDRDLEQFF,TGCAGCGTGCTGGACCGGGACCTTGAGCAGTTCTTC
TRBV9,.,.,TRBJ1-2,CASSALHRGGKFYGYTF,TGTGCCAGCAGCGCCCTACATAGGGGGGGTAAATTCTATGGCTACACCTTC
TRBV4-1,.,.,TRBJ2-4,CASSQALGVGNIQYF,TGCGCCAGCAGCCAAGCCTTGGGGGTCGGGAACATTCAGTACTTC
TRBV5-6,.,TRBD1,TRBJ2-1,CASSRDRFKYNEQFF,TGTGCCAGCAGCCGGGACAGGTTTAAATACAATGAGCAGTTCTTC
TRBV30,.,.,TRBJ1-3,CAWSEGIGNTIYF,TGTGCCTGGAGTGAAGGGATTGGAAACACCATATATTTT
TRBV3-1/TRBV3-2,.,.,TRBJ2-1,CASSQGDNEQFF,TGTGCCAGCAGCCAAGGAGACAATGAGCAGTTCTTC
TRBV4-2,.,.,TRBJ2-3,CASSQVQNLVNADTQYF,TGTGCCAGCAGCCAAGTACAGAACCTGGTGAACGCAGATACGCAGTATTTT
TRBV5-1,.,TRBD1,TRBJ2-7,CASSAGQGIDEQYF,TGCGCCAGCAGCGCTGGACAGGGTATCGACGAGCAGTACTTC
TRBV5-1,.,.,TRBJ2-1,CASSLDPPSEQFF,TGCGCCAGCAGCTTGGACCCACCTAGTGAGCAGTTCTTC
TRBV28,.,.,TRBJ2-1,CASSLTGPGQNEQFF,TGTGCCAGCAGTCTCACCGGGCCTGGCCAGAATGAGCAGTTCTTC
TRBV12-3/TRBV12-4,.,.,TRBJ1-2,CASKRVRWDGYTF,TGTGCCAGCAAACGGGTCCGGTGGGATGGCTACACCTTC
TRBV20-1,.,.,TRBJ1-1,CSASQTGNTEAFF,TGCAGTGCTAGTCAGACAGGGAACACTGAAGCTTTCTTT
TRBV4-2,.,.,TRBJ2-6,CASSPAGRFSGANVLTF,TGTGCCAGCAGCCCCGCGGGACGGTTCTCTGGGGCCAACGTCCTGACTTTC
TRBV10-3,.,TRBD1,TRBJ2-7,CAIRGTGEGYEQYF,TGTGCCATCAGGGGGACAGGGGAAGGCTACGAGCAGTACTTC
TRBV7-2,.,TRBD2,TRBJ2-1,CASSLVLGLQSYNEQFF,TGTGCCAGCAGCTTAGTTCTGGGACTACAATCCTACAATGAGCAGTTCTTC
TRBV6-5,few,.,TRBJ1-3,CASSLGQLTGNTIYF,TGTGCCAGCAGCCTCGGACAGTTAACTGGAAACACCATATATTTT
TRBV19,.,TRBD1,TRBJ1-2,CASSPGQGGYGYTF,TGTGCCAGTAGTCCTGGACAGGGCGGCTATGGCTACACCTTC
TRBV5-1,.,TRBD2,TRBJ2-7,CASSTTSGSYEQYF,TGCGCCAGCAGCACTACTAGCGGGAGCTACGAGCAGTACTTC
TRBV4-1,.,.,TRBJ2-3,CASSQDRAGRGSTDTQYF,TGCGCCAGCAGCCAAGATCGGGCGGGGAGGGGGAGCACAGATACGCAGTATTTT
TRBV7-6,.,.,TRBJ1-2,CASSLAGARYGYTF,TGTGCCAGCAGCTTAGCAGGGGCAAGATATGGCTACACCTTC
TRBV7-9,.,.,TRBJ2-7,CASSSSRGLPYEQYF,TGTGCCAGCAGCTCCTCCAGGGGATTACCCTACGAGCAGTACTTC
TRBV27,.,TRBD2,TRBJ2-1,CASSSLGLGVREQFF,TGTGCCAGCAGCTCTTTAGGACTAGGGGTTAGGGAGCAGTTCTTC
TRBV7-2,.,.,TRBJ1-3,CASSGQSLSGNTIYF,TGTGCCAGCAGCGGACAGTCCCTCTCTGGAAACACCATATATTTT
TRBV28,.,TRBD2,TRBJ2-1,CASSLLAGYNEQFF,TGTGCCAGCAGTTTACTAGCGGGGTACAATGAGCAGTTCTTC
TRBV2,.,.,TRBJ1-1,CASSEGPAVNTEAFF,TGTGCCAGCAGTGAGGGCCCAGCTGTCAACACTGAAGCTTTCTTT
TRBV4-2,.,.,TRBJ2-1,CASSSGAREAVEQFF,TGTGCCAGCAGCTCAGGCGCCAGGGAAGCTGTTGAGCAGTTCTTC
TRBV28,once,.,TRBJ1-3,CASSFPGTSGNTIYF,TGTGCCAGCAGTTTCCCAGGGACCTCGGGAAACACCATATATTTT
TRBV9,.,.,TRBJ1-3,CASSVRDGGNTIYF,TGTGCCAGCAGCGTACGGGACGGGGGCAACACCATATATTTT
TRBV6-5,.,.,TRBJ1-4,CASGRGRGEKLFF,TGTGCCAGTGGACGGGGCCGAGGGGAAAAACTGTTTTTT
TRBV24-1,.,TRBD2,TRBJ2-3,CATSDLRGLAGSTDTQYF,TGTGCCACCAGTGATTTGCGGGGACTAGCGGGTAGCACAGATACGCAGTATTTT
TRBV7-4,.,TRBD1,TRBJ1-5,CASSQKTRGQRRCNQPQHF,TGTGCCAGCAGCCAGAAAACCAGGGGACAGCGAAGGTGCAATCAGCCCCAGCATTTT
TRBV2,few,TRBD2,TRBJ2-3,CATSGSLTSTDTQYF,TGTGCCACCAGCGGGAGTTTGACGAGCACAGATACGCAGTATTTT
TRBV3-1/TRBV3-2,.,.,TRBJ1-1,CASTSGTMTEAFF,TGTGCCAGCACCTCCGGGACAATGACTGAAGCTTTCTTT
TRBV6-5,.,TRBD1,TRBJ2-3,CASGQGLGTDTQYF,TGTGCCAGCGGACAGGGCTTAGGAACAGATACGCAGTATTTT
TRBV10-2,.,.,TRBJ1-1,CASRDSYMNTEAFF,TGCGCCAGCAGGGACAGCTACATGAACACTGAAGCTTTCTTT
TRBV30,.,TRBD1,TRBJ1-1,CAWSVRQGVNAFF,TGTGCCTGGAGTGTAAGACAGGGAGTGAATGCTTTCTTT
TRBV7-2,.,.,TRBJ1-4,CASSPGDAPTNEKLFF,TGTGCCAGCAGCCCGGGGGACGCCCCAACTAATGAAAAACTGTTTTTT
TRBV19,.,.,TRBJ1-2,CASRYFLRSANYGYTF,TGTGCCAGTAGGTACTTTCTTCGAAGTGCAAACTATGGCTACACCTTC
TRBV9,.,.,TRBJ1-1,CASSVVGGPGTEAFF,TGTGCCAGCAGCGTAGTGGGGGGTCCAGGGACTGAAGCTTTCTTT
TRBV24-1,.,TRBD1,TRBJ1-5,CATSEGQGGSQPQHF,TGTGCCACCAGTGAGGGACAGGGAGGCTCCCAGCCCCAGCATTTT
TRBV7-9,.,TRBD1,TRBJ1-4,CASSQGQGGGNEKLFF,TGTGCCAGCAGCCAGGGACAGGGAGGAGGTAATGAAAAACTGTTTTTT